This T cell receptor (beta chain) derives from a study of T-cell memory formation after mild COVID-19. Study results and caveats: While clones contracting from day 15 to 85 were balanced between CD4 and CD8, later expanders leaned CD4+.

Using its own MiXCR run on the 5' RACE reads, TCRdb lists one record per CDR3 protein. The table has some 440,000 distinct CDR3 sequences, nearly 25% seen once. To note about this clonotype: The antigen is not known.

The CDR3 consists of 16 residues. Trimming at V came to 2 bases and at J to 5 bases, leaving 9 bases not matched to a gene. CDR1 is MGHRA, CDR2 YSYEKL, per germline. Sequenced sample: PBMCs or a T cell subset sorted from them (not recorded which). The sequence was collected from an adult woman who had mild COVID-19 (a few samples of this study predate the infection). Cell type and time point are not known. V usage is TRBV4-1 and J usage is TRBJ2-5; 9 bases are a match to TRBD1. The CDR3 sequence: CASSQREQGAEETQYF. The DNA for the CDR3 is TGCGCCAGCAGCCAAAGGGAACAGGGGGCGGAGGAGACCCAGTACTTC.